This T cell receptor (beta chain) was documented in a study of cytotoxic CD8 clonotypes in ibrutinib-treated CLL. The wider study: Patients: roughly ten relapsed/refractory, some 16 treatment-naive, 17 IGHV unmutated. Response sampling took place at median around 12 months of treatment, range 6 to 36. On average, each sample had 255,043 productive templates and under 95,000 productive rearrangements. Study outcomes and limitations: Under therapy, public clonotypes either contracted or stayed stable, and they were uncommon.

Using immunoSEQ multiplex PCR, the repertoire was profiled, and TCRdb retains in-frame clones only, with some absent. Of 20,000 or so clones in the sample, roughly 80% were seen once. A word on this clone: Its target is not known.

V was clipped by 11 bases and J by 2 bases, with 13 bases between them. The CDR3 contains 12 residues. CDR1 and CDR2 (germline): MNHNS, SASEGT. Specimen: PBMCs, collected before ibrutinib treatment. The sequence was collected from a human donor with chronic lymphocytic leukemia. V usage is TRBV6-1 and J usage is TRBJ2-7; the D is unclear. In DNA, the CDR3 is TGTGCCGGAAAGGACGGAACCTACGAGCAGTACTTC. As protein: CAGKDGTYEQYF.